The 32 T cell receptor beta chains given below trace back to one sample, sequenced in a study of glioma-infiltrating T cells. The iRepertoire nested amplicon-rescue multiplex PCR amplified TCR alpha and beta CDR3s from RNA. TCRdb reprocessed the multiplex PCR reads with MiXCR, giving one entry per CDR3 protein. Among some 190,000 distinct CDR3 sequences, 25% to 35% were seen once, and the ten largest hold 20% to 25%. Sequencing used glioma tissue, nonneoplastic brain tissue, or PBMCs (not recorded which). The source of these receptors is a human donor with low-grade glioma or glioblastoma, undergoing nonglioma brain surgery, or in good health (not recorded which).

This clonotype occurred many times. V gene TRBV5-4 combines with J gene TRBJ1-1; D call uncertain. CDR3 size: 13 residues. With 0 bases removed from V and 11 bases from J, the gap between germline ends came to 14 bases. Germline CDR1 and CDR2: SGHNT and YYREEE (reference sequence). The CDR3 here is CASSLAGGFRAFF. The DNA for the CDR3 is TGTGCCAGCAGCTTGGCGGGCGGGTTCAGGGCTTTCTTT.

The chain links TRBV15 to TRBJ2-5; D remains unclear. CDR1 LNHNV and CDR2 YYDKDF come from the germline V gene (reference sequence). Trimming removed 3 bases from V and 4 bases from J, with 12 bases in between. This CDR3 comprises 14 residues. CDR3 amino acids: CATSRAYSAETQYF. The CDR3 DNA follows: TGTGCCACCAGCAGGGCTTACAGCGCAGAGACCCAGTACTTC. Full variable domain (rest looked up from reference TRBV15 and TRBJ2-5): DAMVIQNPRYQVTQFGKPVTLSCSQTLNHNVMYWYQQKSSQAPKLLFHYYDKDFNNEADTPDNFQSRRPNTSFCFLDIRSPGLGDTAMYLCATSRAYSAETQYFGPGTRLLVL.

This clonotype was recorded a few times. A read error may explain this, as a much larger clone is one base away. This chain connects TRBV29-1 to TRBJ2-3; the D gene could be TRBD1 or TRBD2 (6 bases each). The CDR3 consists of 13 residues. Germline loops: CDR1 SQVTM, CDR2 ANQGSEA. V was shortened by 4 bases and J by 2 bases, with 10 bases between the two germline ends. The CDR3 coding sequence is TGCAGCGTTGTCGGGGGCGCCACAGATACGCAGTATTTT. Amino acids: CSVVGGATDTQYF.

This clonotype was counted many times. The chain couples TRBV27 to TRBJ1-2, with D possibly TRBD1 on 5 matching bases. V was trimmed by 5 bases and J by 5 bases, leaving 21 bases between them. This CDR3 has 16 residues. CDR1 MNHEY and CDR2 SMNVEV come from the germline V gene (reference sequence). The CDR3 DNA reads as TGTGCCAGCAGTCTACACGAATCATCACAGGCTTATGGCTACACCTTC. It encodes CASSLHESSQAYGYTF.

This clonotype has only a few counts. The chain carries TRBV29-1 and TRBJ2-3; D is ambiguous. The CDR3 is 14 residues long. CDR1 and CDR2 (germline): SQVTM, ANQGSEA. The V gene lost 1 base and the J gene lost 0 bases, with 8 bases spanning the gap. The CDR3 loop reads CSVEGATSTDTQYF. For the CDR3, the DNA is TGCAGCGTTGAAGGAGCGACAAGCACAGATACGCAGTATTTT.

This clonotype has ten or more counts. This chain uses TRBV7-2 with TRBJ2-3; 7 bases map to TRBD2. Germline V lookup: CDR1 SGHTA, CDR2 FQGNSA. The ends lost 5 bases at V and 3 bases at J; junction bases unmatched: 14. CDR3 length: 17 amino acids. Written as DNA, the CDR3 is TGTGCCAGCAGCCGTATCGGTGGAGCGGGATGGACAGATACGCAGTATTTT. It encodes CASSRIGGAGWTDTQYF.

A remark on this clonotype: The junction departs from germline at one end; a sequencing error may be responsible. The rearrangement links TRBV20-1 to TRBJ1-1; the D gene is possibly TRBD1 (5 bases). CDR1 is DFQATT, CDR2 SNEGSKA, per germline (reference sequence). CDR3 length equals 13 residues. The CDR3 spells CSARGLGDTEAFF. CDR3 nucleotide sequence: TGCAGTGCTAGAGGCCTGGGGGATACTGAAGCATTCTTT.

This clonotype was detected only once. The chain couples TRBV19 to TRBJ2-1; D ambiguous. The CDR3 spans 13 residues. The V and J ends lost 3 bases and 2 bases respectively, with 5 bases between them. Germline loops: CDR1 LNHDA, CDR2 SQIVND (reference sequence). CDR3 bases: TGTGCCAGTAGTATTCTAGCCTACAATGAGCAGTTCTTC. Protein sequence: CASSILAYNEQFF.

This chain links TRBV6-1 with TRBJ2-5; 8 nucleotides match TRBD1. The V gene's germline CDR1 is MNHNS and CDR2 SASEGT. With V trimmed by 6 bases and J by 7 bases, 7 bases remained unmatched. The CDR3 has 13 residues. The CDR3 coding sequence is TGTGCCAGCAGAAGACAGGGGATGGGGACCCAGTACTTC. Translation gives CASRRQGMGTQYF.

This clonotype was observed a few times. V usage is TRBV7-2 and J usage is TRBJ2-7; the match to TRBD1 covers 7 bases. This CDR3 spans 14 amino acids. Germline V gene lookup returns CDR1 SGHTA and CDR2 FQGNSA. V shed 6 bases, J shed 0 bases, and the junction held 5 bases outside the gene matches. For the CDR3, the DNA is TGTGCCAGCAGGGGGGACAGCCACTCCTACGAGCAGTACTTC. It specifies CASRGDSHSYEQYF. The entire variable domain, with the rest obtained from reference TRBV7-2 and TRBJ2-7, is as follows: GAGVSQSPSNKVTEKGKDVELRCDPISGHTALYWYRQSLGQGLEFLIYFQGNSAPDKSGLPSDRFSAERTGGSVSTLTIQRTQQEDSAVYLCASRGDSHSYEQYFGPGTRLTVT.

This sequence joins TRBV27 and TRBJ2-7; D may be TRBD1 or TRBD2 (5 bases each). This CDR3 region has 15 residues. V was clipped by 5 bases and J by 0 bases, with 14 bases between them. The germline gives CDR1 MNHEY, CDR2 SMNVEV (reference sequence). Written as DNA, the CDR3 is TGTGCCAGCAGTGAGTCCGGGACCGTCTCCTACGAGCAGTACTTC. Its translation: CASSESGTVSYEQYF.

Many counts were recorded for this clonotype. This chain connects TRBV7-9 to TRBJ1-2; D is undetermined. Looked up from germline, CDR1 is SEHNR and CDR2 is FQNEAQ (reference sequence). V was trimmed by 0 bases and J by 1 base, leaving 9 bases between them. This CDR3 contains 15 residues. The CDR3 is CASSLAGRRNYGYTF. DNA of the CDR3: TGTGCCAGCAGCTTAGCTGGAAGACGTAACTATGGCTACACCTTC. The full variable domain, in which reference TRBV7-9 and TRBJ1-2 provide the parts outside the CDR3, is DTGVSQNPRHKITKRGQNVTFRCDPISEHNRLYWYRQTLGQGPEFLTYFQNEAQLEKSRLLSDRFSAERPKGSFSTLEIQRTEQGDSAMYLCASSLAGRRNYGYTFGSGTRLTVV.

V gene TRBV6-1 combines with J gene TRBJ1-1; 7 nucleotides match TRBD1. The CDR3 totals 15 residues. Germline V CDR1 and CDR2: MNHNS, SASEGT. Unmatched junction bases numbered 10, after V lost 5 bases and J lost 4 bases. The CDR3 spells CASSTGQEGGTEAFF. CDR3 DNA sequence: TGTGCCAGCAGTACCGGACAGGAGGGCGGCACTGAAGCTTTCTTT.

This clonotype was counted ten times or more. The chain is built from TRBV19 and TRBJ1-1, with D perhaps TRBD1 (6 bases). This CDR3 has 16 amino acids. V lost 5 bases, J lost 0 bases, and 16 bases lay in between. Germline CDR1 and CDR2: LNHDA and SQIVND (reference sequence). This CDR3 is CASSERNWGLNTEAFF. The DNA for the CDR3 is TGTGCCAGTAGTGAACGAAATTGGGGGCTGAACACTGAAGCTTTCTTT. Looking up the rest from reference TRBV19 and TRBJ1-1 gives the full variable domain: DGGITQSPKYLFRKEGQNVTLSCEQNLNHDAMYWYRQDPGQGLRLIYYSQIVNDFQKGDIAEGYSVSREKKESFPLTVTSAQKNPTAFYLCASSERNWGLNTEAFFGQGTRLTVV.

Many counts were recorded for this clonotype. This chain joins TRBV29-1 and TRBJ1-1, with a weak D call TRBD1 (5 bases). CDR3 length: 13 amino acids. The germline gives CDR1 SQVTM, CDR2 ANQGSEA. Trimming took 8 bases from V and 0 from J, leaving 13 bases between them. The CDR3 here is CSFRQILNTEAFF. For the CDR3, the DNA is TGCAGCTTCAGACAGATTTTGAACACTGAAGCTTTCTTT.

This clonotype was detected a few times. A much bigger clone sits one base away, suggesting this may be a read error. The rearrangement links TRBV5-4 to TRBJ1-1; possible D gene TRBD1, 6 bases. Germline V gene lookup returns CDR1 SGHNT and CDR2 YYREEE (reference sequence). The CDR3 runs 15 residues. Trimming pared 4 bases from V and 3 bases from J, leaving 16 bases between. CDR3 in DNA: TGTGCCAGCAGCGTTCCGGGGGCTGGTGACACTGAAGCTTTCTTT. As protein: CASSVPGAGDTEAFF.

In its sample, this clonotype was seen a few times. The chain recombines TRBV29-1 with TRBJ1-2; 7 nucleotides line up with TRBD1. V trimming: 4 bases; J trimming: 4 bases; junction bases outside the gene matches: 9. The germline V gene has CDR1 SQVTM and CDR2 ANQGSEA. There are 14 residues in the CDR3. CDR3 coding DNA: TGCAGCGTTGCACTTCAGGGGGGCTCCTATGGCTACACCTTC. Translating it yields CSVALQGGSYGYTF. Full variable domain (outside the CDR3, taken from reference TRBV29-1 and TRBJ1-2): SAVISQKPSRDICQRGTSLTIQCQVDSQVTMMFWYRQQPGQSLTLIATANQGSEATYESGFVIDKFPISRPNLTFSTLTVSNMSPEDSSIYLCSVALQGGSYGYTFGSGTRLTVV.

This clonotype was observed at least ten times. This chain's CDR3 is CASSRQGGGTDTQYF. The CDR3 DNA follows: TGTGCCAGCAGTAGACAGGGAGGCGGCACAGATACGCAGTATTTT. This chain joins TRBV27 and TRBJ2-3, with a possible D match to TRBD1 (7 bases). The CDR3 runs 15 residues. Germline CDR1 and CDR2: MNHEY and SMNVEV (reference sequence). V was pared by 5 bases and J by 1 base, with 13 bases between.

With respect to this clonotype: It may be a read error: a sequence one base away is much more abundant. The chain carries TRBV7-2 and TRBJ2-1, with 8 bases aligning to TRBD2. The junction had 12 bases not matched to a gene; V was cut back by 2 bases and J by 6 bases. This CDR3 is built from 17 residues. In germline, CDR1 is SGHTA, CDR2 FQGNSA. CDR3 in amino acids: CASSLNPGGGLGNEQFF. The CDR3 bases are TGTGCCAGCAGCTTAAACCCGGGCGGGGGGTTGGGCAATGAGCAGTTCTTC. Full variable domain (remainder filled in from reference TRBV7-2 and TRBJ2-1): GAGVSQSPSNKVTEKGKDVELRCDPISGHTALYWYRQSLGQGLEFLIYFQGNSAPDKSGLPSDRFSAERTGGSVSTLTIQRTQQEDSAVYLCASSLNPGGGLGNEQFFGPGTRLTVL.

The chain recombines TRBV25-1 with TRBJ2-7; 10 bases fit TRBD2. Germline CDR1 reads MGHDK; CDR2 reads SYGVNS. Losses at the gene ends were 4 bases for V and 4 bases for J; bases not matched to a gene: 13. The CDR3 runs 17 residues. The CDR3, as DNA: TGTGCCAGCAGTGTCCCGAGCGGGAGGGCCGCGTGGTACGAGCAGTACTTC. Protein: CASSVPSGRAAWYEQYF.

As regards this clonotype: At one end the junction does not follow the germline gene, possibly because of a read error. The chain recombines TRBV5-1 with TRBJ1-5; a possible D gene is TRBD1 (5 bases). Germline V CDR1 and CDR2: SGHRS, YFSETQ. The CDR3 is 14 amino acids. DNA of the CDR3: TGCGCCATCAGCCCCGGGACGGTGAATCAGCCCCAGCATTTT. Protein sequence: CAISPGTVNQPQHF.

This clonotype was seen once. This chain links TRBV4-1 with TRBJ2-7, with a possible D match to TRBD2 (6 bases). V lost 0 bases to trimming and J lost 1 base, with 13 bases between them. The CDR3 is 16 amino acids. Germline lookup yields CDR1 MGHRA and CDR2 YSYEKL. The CDR3 here is CASSQDTTRGSYEQYF. The CDR3 coding sequence is TGCGCCAGCAGCCAAGATACGACTAGAGGATCCTACGAGCAGTACTTC.

This clonotype was detected many times. The gene calls are TRBV7-2 and TRBJ2-7; 7 nucleotides line up with TRBD2. Trimming cost V 4 bases and J 4 bases; bases outside gene matches: 19. The CDR3 loop spans 18 amino acids. Germline-derived CDR1 and CDR2 are SGHTA and FQGNSA. For the CDR3, the DNA is TGTGCCAGCAGCTCACGGATTAGAGGCGCGGGAGTATGGTACGAGCAGTACTTC. Translating gives CASSSRIRGAGVWYEQYF.

Points on this clonotype: Germline and junction disagree at one end, which may indicate a read error. The rearrangement joins TRBV5-6 to TRBJ2-1; 13 nucleotides match TRBD2. The germline V gene encodes CDR1 SGHDT and CDR2 YYEEEE. The CDR3 runs to 14 residues. In DNA form, the CDR3 reads TGTGCCAGCAGCTTAGGGACTAGCGGGACTGAGCAGCTCTTC. This gives the protein CASSLGTSGTEQLF.

As for this clonotype: A much larger clonotype is one base distant, so this may be a read error. CDR3 protein: CASRHPDRERETQYF. The CDR3 DNA follows: TGTGCCAGCAGGCACCCAGACAGGGAGCGAGAGACCCAGTACTTC. V usage is TRBV28 and J usage is TRBJ2-5, with TRBD1 matching 7 bases. CDR1 is MDHEN, CDR2 SYDVKM, per germline. After removal of 6 bases from V and 4 bases from J, the junction contained 11 bases not matched to a gene. CDR3 length: 15 amino acids.

This chain uses TRBV5-8 with TRBJ1-3; D is unclear. CDR3 length: 14 amino acids. V lost 0 bases to trimming and J lost 2 bases, with 6 bases between them. CDR1 and CDR2 from the germline V gene are SGHTS and YDEGEE. The CDR3 region has the DNA TGTGCCAGCAGCTTGGAAGCAACTGGAAACACCATATATTTT. It translates to CASSLEATGNTIYF.

This clonotype has a count of ten or more. J is TRBJ2-3 and V is TRBV6-1; D may be TRBD2 (5 bases). The germline CDR1 and CDR2 sequences are MNHNS and SASEGT. Trimming cost V 5 bases and J 1 base, with 10 bases left between them. This CDR3 is built from 14 residues. The CDR3 nucleotides are TGTGCCAGCAGTTTGGACTGGGGCACAGATACGCAGTATTTT. Its translation: CASSLDWGTDTQYF.

Many counts were recorded for this clonotype. Here the CDR3 reads CAMQQVSTDTQYF. The CDR3 region has the DNA TGTGCCATGCAACAGGTCAGCACAGATACGCAGTATTTT. The V and J genes are TRBV10-3 and TRBJ2-3, with D possibly matching TRBD1 (5 bases). Germline CDR1 reads ENHRY; CDR2 reads SYGVKD. This CDR3 is built from 13 residues. Trimming took off 9 bases at V and 0 bases at J, with 10 bases between the two ends.

The chain is built from TRBV5-4 and TRBJ1-1; the D is unclear. With 0 bases removed from V and 8 bases from J, the gap between germline ends came to 11 bases. CDR3 size: 13 residues. Germline CDR1 SGHNT, CDR2 YYREEE (reference sequence). DNA of the CDR3: TGTGCCAGCAGCTTGGAAGTCGGCAGAGAAGCTTTCTTT. It translates to CASSLEVGREAFF. Full variable domain (missing parts from reference TRBV5-4 and TRBJ1-1): ETGVTQSPTHLIKTRGQQVTLRCSSQSGHNTVSWYQQALGQGPQFIFQYYREEENGRGNFPPRFSGLQFPNYSSELNVNALELDDSALYLCASSLEVGREAFFGQGTRLTVV.

A word on this clonotype: A much bigger clone sits one base away, suggesting this may be a read error. The chain employs TRBV7-2 and TRBJ2-5, with D possibly TRBD2 on 5 matching bases. Germline-derived CDR1 and CDR2 are SGHTA and FQGNSA. CDR3 length: 15 residues. In DNA form, the CDR3 reads TGTGCCAGCAGCTTACTAGGAAACACTGGGGAGACCCATTACTTC. Its translation: CASSLLGNTGETHYF.

This clonotype was recorded at least ten times. The rearrangement links TRBV7-9 to TRBJ2-7; 7 bases are a match to TRBD2. Germline-derived CDR1 and CDR2 are SEHNR and FQNEAQ (reference sequence). Trimming at V came to 3 bases and at J to 4 bases, leaving 6 bases not matched to a gene. The CDR3 loop spans 14 amino acids. CDR3 region: CASSLSGNSYEQYF. The CDR3 region has the DNA TGTGCCAGCAGCTTGAGCGGGAACTCGTACGAGCAGTACTTC.

The sample holds one count of this clonotype. V gene TRBV2 combines with J gene TRBJ2-1; 12 bases map to TRBD2. The trim removed 4 bases at V and 0 bases at J, leaving 13 bases unmatched. Germline lookup yields CDR1 SNHLY and CDR2 FYNNEI. There are 20 residues in the CDR3. The CDR3 bases are TGTGCCAGCAGTGCCGGGCCGGGACTAGCGGGTTATAGCTCCTACAATGAGCAGTTCTTC. Protein product: CASSAGPGLAGYSSYNEQFF.